This record looks at one TCR beta chain sequence and its context. Sequence at one end of the junction differs from germline and may be a read error. Germline assignment: CDR1 LGHDT and CDR2 YNNKEL (reference sequence). This CDR3 contains 16 residues. This record belongs to a study of blood T cell repertoires in COVID-19. Study overall: Whether acute or convalescent, the COVID-19 samples came from the United States, Italy and Spain.

Assay used: immunoSEQ multiplex PCR; TCRdb lists only in-frame clones, some missing. The sample holds fewer than 250,000 clones, roughly four fifths seen once. This receptor was obtained from a woman between 65 and 79 years old with active or convalescent COVID-19. The chain uses TRBV3-1 (or the pseudogene TRBV3-2) and TRBJ2-3; 8 bases line up with TRBD1. Specimen: peripheral blood. CDR3: CVSSPLRQGKTDTQYF. The CDR3 coding sequence is TGTGTCAGCAGTCCCCTCCGACAGGGGAAGACAGATACGCAGTATTTT.